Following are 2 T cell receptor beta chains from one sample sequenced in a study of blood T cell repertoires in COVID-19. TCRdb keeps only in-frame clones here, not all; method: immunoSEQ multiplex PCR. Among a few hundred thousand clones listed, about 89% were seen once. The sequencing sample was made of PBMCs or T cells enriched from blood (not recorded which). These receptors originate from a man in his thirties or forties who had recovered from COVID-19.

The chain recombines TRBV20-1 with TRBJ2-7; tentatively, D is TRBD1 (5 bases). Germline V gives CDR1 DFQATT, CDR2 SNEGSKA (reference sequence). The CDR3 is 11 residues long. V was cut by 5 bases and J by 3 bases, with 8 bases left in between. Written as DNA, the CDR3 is TGCAGTGCTCCGGACAACTACGAGCAGTACTTC. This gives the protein CSAPDNYEQYF.

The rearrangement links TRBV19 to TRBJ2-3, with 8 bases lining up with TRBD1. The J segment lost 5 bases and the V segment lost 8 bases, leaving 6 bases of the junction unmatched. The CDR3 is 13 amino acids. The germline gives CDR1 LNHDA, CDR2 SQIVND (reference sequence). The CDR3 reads CASLSQGVDTQYF. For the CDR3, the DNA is TGTGCCAGTTTATCACAGGGGGTAGATACGCAGTATTTT.